This record covers a single T cell receptor beta chain. What it binds is unknown. Sequenced by immunoSEQ multiplex PCR; TCRdb stores in-frame clones only, minus some. Counted here are under 200,000 clones, around 94% occurring once; the ten biggest clones make up about 0.31%. This sample is part of a study of OX40 agonist ivuxolimab in advanced cancers. Study at large: Patients took ivuxolimab, an agonistic anti-OX40 (CD134) antibody. Intravenous ivuxolimab was administered to patients every 2 weeks at 0.01 to 10 mg/kg. Study-wide results and limits: On average, CD8+ T cells had more expanded clones than CD4+.

The CDR3 is 12 residues long. The V gene lost 7 bases and the J gene lost 3 bases, with 10 bases spanning the gap. In germline, CDR1 is MNHNS, CDR2 SASEGT. The chain is built from TRBV6-1 and TRBJ2-7, with D possibly TRBD2 on 5 matching bases. The material sequenced was CD4+ or CD8+ T cells sorted from blood, taken in a trial of the OX40 agonist ivuxolimab. The source of this sequence is an adult with an advanced solid tumor such as melanoma, head and neck, liver or kidney cancer. The CDR3 bases are TGTGCCAGCACCCGAGGGAGCTACGAGCAGTACTTC. It codes for CASTRGSYEQYF.